The text below deals with one T cell receptor (beta chain). What it binds is unknown. The sample comes from a study of T cells in Graves' hyperthyroidism and ophthalmopathy. Germline V gene data show CDR1 as MDHEN and CDR2 as SYDVKM. This CDR3 has 15 residues. V shed 7 bases and J shed 7 bases, with 21 bases lying between them. Overall study findings and caveats: Most clonotypes expanded in thyroid above 0.001 were likewise present in blood.

Patients aged 18 to 65 with hyperthyroidism were newly diagnosed, with duration under 2 months. The CDR3 regions of TCR beta were amplified from RNA transcripts. With the HTBI primer set, the TCR CDR3 went through a first round of RT-PCR. TCRdb reprocessed the multiplex PCR reads via MiXCR and lists one record per CDR3 protein. The data contain roughly 660,000 distinct CDR3 sequences, approximately 15% of them seen just once; the ten biggest clones take up roughly 15%. The sequenced sample consisted of blood. V usage is TRBV28 and J usage is TRBJ2-3; D possibly corresponds to TRBD2 (6 bases). This TCR was sampled from a man in his fifties with Graves' hyperthyroidism. For the CDR3, the DNA is TGTGCCAGCACCCCTGGGGGGACCCCGCCATATACGCAGTATTTT. Protein: CASTPGGTPPYTQYF. Together with reference TRBV28 and TRBJ2-3, the CDR3 gives the full variable domain: DVKVTQSSRYLVKRTGEKVFLECVQDMDHENMFWYRQDPGLGLRLIYFSYDVKMKEKGDIPEGYSVSREKKERFSLILESASTNQTSMYLCASTPGGTPPYTQYFGPGTRLTVL.